The clone carrying this TCR beta chain occurred a few times. Germline CDR1 is MNHEY and CDR2 is SVGAGI. This CDR3 is 15 amino acids long. Trimming took 0 bases from V and 9 from J, leaving 15 bases between them. This specimen comes from a study of CD8+ T cells in alopecia areata. cDNA reverse transcribed from extracted RNA served as the sequencing template. Some clones are missing from TCRdb's copy, which holds only in-frame ones; the method was immunoSEQ multiplex PCR. The sample consists of 110,000 to 150,000 clones, around three fifths of them appearing once. Alopecia areata patients gave lesional scalp punch biopsies and peripheral blood samples. Researchers picked out CD4+ and CD8+ T cells from PBMCs by sorting.

The sequence was collected from a human donor with alopecia areata. The sequenced sample was CD4+ T cells sorted from blood, obtained at week 0. V usage is TRBV6-5 and J usage is TRBJ2-1, with D possibly being TRBD2 (5 bases). CDR3: CASSYSRVGSGEQFF. The DNA of the CDR3 is TGTGCCAGCAGTTACTCGAGGGTGGGCAGCGGTGAGCAGTTCTTC.